The next 11 T cell receptor beta chains were all read from a single sample in a study of glioma-infiltrating T cells after dendritic cell vaccination (dated by TCRdb to 2016 to 2018). Receptor libraries were prepared by the immunoSEQ multiplex PCR assay. What TCRdb holds here is the immuneACCESS table cut down to in-frame rearrangements. Part of the clones is not present; checked against another copy, under half of the missing clones reflect an unresolved V gene, and the others are unexplained. Within this sample are about 90,000 clones, with about 83% of them counted one time only. The ten biggest clones cover less than 3% of the sample. The specimen was blood, collected before dendritic cell vaccination. These TCRs come from a human donor with glioblastoma.

V and J are TRBV5-1 and TRBJ1-5; TRBD1 is a possible D gene (5 bases). The CDR3 totals 15 residues. The germline V gene has CDR1 SGHRS and CDR2 YFSETQ. V was cut by 1 base and J by 5 bases, with 13 bases left in between. The DNA for the CDR3 is TGCGCCAGCAGCTTGTCGACAGCCGGTGATCAGCCCCAGCATTTT. This translates into CASSLSTAGDQPQHF.

The chain has TRBV5-6 and TRBJ1-5; the D gene is possibly TRBD1 (6 bases). Germline CDR1 SGHDT, CDR2 YYEEEE. V was shortened by 3 bases and J by 4 bases, with 11 bases between the two germline ends. This CDR3 is built from 14 residues. The CDR3, as DNA: TGTGCCAGCAGCTCCGGACAGCCAAATCAGCCCCAGCATTTT. Translating it yields CASSSGQPNQPQHF.

The V and J genes are TRBV7-2 and TRBJ2-4, with a weak D call TRBD2 (6 bases). CDR1 SGHTA and CDR2 FQGNSA come from the germline V gene. The germline V and J ends were trimmed by 0 bases and 6 bases, with 9 bases remaining between them. The CDR3 runs 14 residues. DNA of the CDR3: TGTGCCAGCAGCTTAGCGGGAGGCGGAAACATTCAGTACTTC. Residues: CASSLAGGGNIQYF.

The chain recombines TRBV5-1 with TRBJ2-7, with 10 bases aligning to TRBD1. CDR3 length equals 14 residues. V was clipped by 3 bases and J by 5 bases; unmatched bases: 5. Germline V gives CDR1 SGHRS, CDR2 YFSETQ. DNA of the CDR3: TGCGCCAGCAGCTCGACAGGGGGCAGGAACGAGCAGTACTTC. Amino acids: CASSSTGGRNEQYF.

This sequence joins TRBV5-1 and TRBJ2-3; 10 bases agree with TRBD2. CDR3 length: 16 residues. Germline V CDR1 and CDR2: SGHRS, YFSETQ. After removal of 4 bases from V and 6 bases from J, the junction contained 11 bases not matched to a gene. The CDR3 DNA reads as TGCGCCAGCAGCACCGGACTAGCGGCACTCGGGGATACGCAGTATTTT. Protein sequence: CASSTGLAALGDTQYF.

The V and J genes are TRBV19 and TRBJ1-1, with D unclear. V was cut by 2 bases and J by 1 base, with 11 bases left in between. The CDR3 runs to 15 residues. Germline CDR1 reads LNHDA; CDR2 reads SQIVND (reference sequence). CDR3 sequence reads: CASSISETRNTEAFF. The CDR3 region has the DNA TGTGCCAGTAGTATATCCGAGACAAGGAACACTGAAGCTTTCTTT. Using reference TRBV19 and TRBJ1-1 for the parts outside the CDR3, the full variable domain is DGGITQSPKYLFRKEGQNVTLSCEQNLNHDAMYWYRQDPGQGLRLIYYSQIVNDFQKGDIAEGYSVSREKKESFPLTVTSAQKNPTAFYLCASSISETRNTEAFFGQGTRLTVV.

CDR3 in amino acids: CASSLPGTQNYGYTF. DNA of the CDR3: TGCGCCAGCAGCCTGCCCGGGACACAGAACTATGGCTACACCTTC. The chain employs TRBV4-1 and TRBJ1-2, with a tentative D call TRBD1 (6 bases). CDR1 and CDR2 (germline): MGHRA, YSYEKL. The CDR3 length is 15 residues. V dropped 4 bases and J dropped 2 bases, with 14 bases sitting between them.

V usage is TRBV5-5 and J usage is TRBJ1-2; D is ambiguous. CDR3 length: 12 residues. V was pared by 0 bases and J by 4 bases, with 4 bases between. Germline CDR1 and CDR2: SGHKS and YYEKEE (reference sequence). The DNA for the CDR3 is TGTGCCAGCAGCTTGGCTTTCTATGGCTACACCTTC. The encoded protein is CASSLAFYGYTF.

The chain uses TRBV4-1 and TRBJ2-5; 11 nucleotides line up with TRBD2. CDR1 MGHRA and CDR2 YSYEKL come from the germline V gene. Germline trimming cut 3 bases from V and 2 bases from J; bases unmatched to any gene: 8. This CDR3 spans 17 amino acids. CDR3 residues: CASSQGLAVRSQETQYF. DNA of the CDR3: TGCGCCAGCAGCCAGGGACTAGCGGTTCGCTCTCAAGAGACCCAGTACTTC.

The rearrangement uses TRBV30 and TRBJ2-7; TRBD2 agrees at 13 bases. V dropped 1 base and J dropped 2; count of bases not matched to a gene: 8. Germline lookup yields CDR1 GTSNPN and CDR2 SVGIG (reference sequence). This CDR3 comprises 17 residues. As DNA, the CDR3 is TGTGCCTGGAGTGCCGGGACTAGCGGGATCGTGGCCTACGAGCAGTACTTC. This translates into CAWSAGTSGIVAYEQYF.

This sequence joins TRBV11-2 and TRBJ2-3; D remains ambiguous. This CDR3 is 16 amino acids long. Germline CDR1 reads SGHAT; CDR2 reads FQNNGV. V gave up 4 bases and J gave up 5 bases, with 19 bases separating them. The CDR3 spells CASSSLSSRRGDTQYF. The CDR3 nucleotides are TGTGCCAGCAGCTCACTTAGCTCGAGAAGAGGAGATACGCAGTATTTT.